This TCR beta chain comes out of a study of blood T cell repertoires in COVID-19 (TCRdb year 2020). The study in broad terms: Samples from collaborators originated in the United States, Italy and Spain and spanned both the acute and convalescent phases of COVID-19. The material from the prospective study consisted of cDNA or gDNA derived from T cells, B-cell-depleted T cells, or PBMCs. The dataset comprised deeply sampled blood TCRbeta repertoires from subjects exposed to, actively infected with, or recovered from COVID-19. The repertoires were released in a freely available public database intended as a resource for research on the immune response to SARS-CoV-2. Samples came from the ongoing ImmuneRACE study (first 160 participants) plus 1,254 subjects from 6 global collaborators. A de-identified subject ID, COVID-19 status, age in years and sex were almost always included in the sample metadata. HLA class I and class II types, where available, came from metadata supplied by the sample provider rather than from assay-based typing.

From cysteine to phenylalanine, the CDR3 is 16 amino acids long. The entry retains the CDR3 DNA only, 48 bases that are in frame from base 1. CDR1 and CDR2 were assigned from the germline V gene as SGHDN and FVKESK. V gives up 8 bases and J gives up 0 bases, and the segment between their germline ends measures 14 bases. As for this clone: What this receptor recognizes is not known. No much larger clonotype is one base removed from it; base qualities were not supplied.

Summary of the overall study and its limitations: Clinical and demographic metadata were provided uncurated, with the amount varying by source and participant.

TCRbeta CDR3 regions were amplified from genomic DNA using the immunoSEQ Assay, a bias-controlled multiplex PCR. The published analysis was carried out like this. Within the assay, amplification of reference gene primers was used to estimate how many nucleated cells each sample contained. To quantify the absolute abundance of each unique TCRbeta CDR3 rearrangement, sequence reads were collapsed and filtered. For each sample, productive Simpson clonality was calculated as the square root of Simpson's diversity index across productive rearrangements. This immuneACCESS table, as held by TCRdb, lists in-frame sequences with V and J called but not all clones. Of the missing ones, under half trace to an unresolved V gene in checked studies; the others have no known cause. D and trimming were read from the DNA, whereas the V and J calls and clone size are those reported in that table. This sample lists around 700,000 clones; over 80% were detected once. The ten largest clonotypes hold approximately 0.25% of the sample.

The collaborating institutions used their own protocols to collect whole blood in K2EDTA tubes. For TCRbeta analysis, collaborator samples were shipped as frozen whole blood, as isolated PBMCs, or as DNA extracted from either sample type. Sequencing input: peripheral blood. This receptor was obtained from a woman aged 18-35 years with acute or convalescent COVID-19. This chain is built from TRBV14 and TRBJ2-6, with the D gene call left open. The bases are TGTGCCAGCGGCTCCCCGGGTTACTCTGGGGCCAACGTCCTGACTTTC. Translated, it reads CASGSPGYSGANVLTF.